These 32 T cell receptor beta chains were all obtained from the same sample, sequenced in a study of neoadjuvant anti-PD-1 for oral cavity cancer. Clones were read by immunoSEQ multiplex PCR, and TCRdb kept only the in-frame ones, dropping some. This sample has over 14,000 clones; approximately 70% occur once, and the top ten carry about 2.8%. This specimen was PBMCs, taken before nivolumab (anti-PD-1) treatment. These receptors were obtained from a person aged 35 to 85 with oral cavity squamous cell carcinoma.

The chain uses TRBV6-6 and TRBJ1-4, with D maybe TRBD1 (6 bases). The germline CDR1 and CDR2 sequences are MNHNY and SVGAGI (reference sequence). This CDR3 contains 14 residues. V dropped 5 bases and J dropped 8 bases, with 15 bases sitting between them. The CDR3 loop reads CASSHRVLEEKLFF. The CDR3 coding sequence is TGTGCCAGCAGTCACAGGGTATTGGAAGAAAAACTGTTTTTT.

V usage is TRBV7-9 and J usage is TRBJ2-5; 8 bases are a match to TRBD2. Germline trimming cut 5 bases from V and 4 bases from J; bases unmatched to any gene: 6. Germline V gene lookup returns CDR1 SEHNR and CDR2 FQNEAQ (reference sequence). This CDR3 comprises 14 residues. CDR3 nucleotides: TGTGCCAGCAGCCTCGGGGGGGCCCTAGAGACCCAGTACTTC. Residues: CASSLGGALETQYF.

DNA of the CDR3: TGTGCCAGCAGTTGGTCCGGGGGTAATGAAAAACTGTTTTTT. Translated, it gives CASSWSGGNEKLFF. This rearrangement joins TRBV6-5 to TRBJ1-4; D may be TRBD1 (5 bases). The CDR3 has 14 amino acids. Deletions cut 4 bases from V and 4 bases from J, with 10 bases between. Germline V gene data show CDR1 as MNHEY and CDR2 as SVGAGI.

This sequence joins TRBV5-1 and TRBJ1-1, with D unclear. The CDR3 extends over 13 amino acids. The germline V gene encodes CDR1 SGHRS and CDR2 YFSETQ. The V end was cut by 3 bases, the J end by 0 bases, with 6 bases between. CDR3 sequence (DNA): TGCGCCAGCAGCTATGGCATGAACACTGAAGCTTTCTTT. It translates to CASSYGMNTEAFF.

CDR3 protein: CSARTGYEEKAFF. The CDR3, as DNA: TGCAGCGCCCGGACAGGGTACGAGGAAAAAGCTTTCTTT. The V and J genes are TRBV29-1 and TRBJ1-1, with 8 bases fitting TRBD1. V gave up 7 bases and J gave up 9 bases; unmatched junction bases: 13. CDR1 and CDR2 from the germline V gene are SQVTM and ANQGSEA. The CDR3 extends over 13 amino acids.

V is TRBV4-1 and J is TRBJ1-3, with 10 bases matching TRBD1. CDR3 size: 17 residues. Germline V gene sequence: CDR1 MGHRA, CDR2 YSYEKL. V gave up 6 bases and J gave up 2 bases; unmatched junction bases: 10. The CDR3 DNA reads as TGCGCCAGCAGTCCAAGATTTGGACAGGGGGCTGGAAACACCATATATTTT. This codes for CASSPRFGQGAGNTIYF.

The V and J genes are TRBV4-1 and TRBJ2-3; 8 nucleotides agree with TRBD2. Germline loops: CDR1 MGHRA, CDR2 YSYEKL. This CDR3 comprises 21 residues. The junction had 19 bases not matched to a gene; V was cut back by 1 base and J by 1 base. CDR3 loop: CASSQVFTRLARGRRTDTQYF. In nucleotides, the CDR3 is TGCGCCAGCAGCCAAGTATTCACGAGACTAGCGAGGGGCAGGCGCACAGATACGCAGTATTTT.

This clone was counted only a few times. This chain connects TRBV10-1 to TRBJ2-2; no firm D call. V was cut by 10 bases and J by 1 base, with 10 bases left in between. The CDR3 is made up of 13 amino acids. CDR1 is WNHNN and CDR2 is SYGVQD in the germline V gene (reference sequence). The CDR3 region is CATRTGNTGELFF. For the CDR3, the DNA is TGCGCCACCAGGACGGGGAACACCGGGGAGCTGTTTTTT.

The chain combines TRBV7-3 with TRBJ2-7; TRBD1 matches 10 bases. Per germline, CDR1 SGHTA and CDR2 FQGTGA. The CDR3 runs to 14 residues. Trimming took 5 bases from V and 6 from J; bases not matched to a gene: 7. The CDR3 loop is CASSPRQGAAEQYF. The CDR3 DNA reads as TGTGCCAGCAGCCCCCGACAGGGGGCGGCCGAGCAGTACTTC.

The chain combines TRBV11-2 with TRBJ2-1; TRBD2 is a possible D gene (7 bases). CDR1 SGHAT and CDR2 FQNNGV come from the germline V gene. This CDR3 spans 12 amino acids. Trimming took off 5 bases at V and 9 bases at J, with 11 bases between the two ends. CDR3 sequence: CASSPGGGEQFF. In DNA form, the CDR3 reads TGTGCCAGCAGCCCGGGGGGCGGTGAGCAGTTCTTC.

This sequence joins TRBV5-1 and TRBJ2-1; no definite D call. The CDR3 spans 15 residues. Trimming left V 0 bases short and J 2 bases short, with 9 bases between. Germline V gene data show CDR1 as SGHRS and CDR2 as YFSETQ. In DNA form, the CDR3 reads TGCGCCAGCAGCTTGGATTTCGGAGCCTACAATGAGCAGTTCTTC. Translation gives CASSLDFGAYNEQFF. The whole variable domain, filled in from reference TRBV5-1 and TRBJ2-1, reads KAGVTQTPRYLIKTRGQQVTLSCSPISGHRSVSWYQQTPGQGLQFLFEYFSETQRNKGNFPGRFSGRQFSNSRSEMNVSTLELGDSALYLCASSLDFGAYNEQFFGPGTRLTVL.

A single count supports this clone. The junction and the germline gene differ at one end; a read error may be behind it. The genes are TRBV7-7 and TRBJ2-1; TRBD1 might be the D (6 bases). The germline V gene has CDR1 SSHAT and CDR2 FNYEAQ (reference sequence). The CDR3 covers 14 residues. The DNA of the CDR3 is TGTGCTAGCAGCCAGGCCGGGACAAAACCCGAGCAGTTCTTC. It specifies CASSQAGTKPEQFF.

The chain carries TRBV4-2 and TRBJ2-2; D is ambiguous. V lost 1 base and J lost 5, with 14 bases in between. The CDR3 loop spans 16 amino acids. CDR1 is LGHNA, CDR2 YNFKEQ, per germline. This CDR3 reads CASSQVLGRRTGELFF. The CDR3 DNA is TGTGCCAGCAGCCAAGTATTGGGTAGAAGAACCGGGGAGCTGTTTTTT.

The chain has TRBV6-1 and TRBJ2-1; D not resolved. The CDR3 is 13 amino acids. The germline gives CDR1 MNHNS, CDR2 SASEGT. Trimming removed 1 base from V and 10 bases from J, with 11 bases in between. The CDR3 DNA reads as TGTGCCAGCAGTGAAGACCGATGGACGGAGCAGTTCTTC. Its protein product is CASSEDRWTEQFF.

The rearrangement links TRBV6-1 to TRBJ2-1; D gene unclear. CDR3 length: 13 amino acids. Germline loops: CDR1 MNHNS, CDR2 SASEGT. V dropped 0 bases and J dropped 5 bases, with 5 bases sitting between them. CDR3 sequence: CASSEAYNNEQFF. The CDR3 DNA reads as TGTGCCAGCAGTGAAGCCTATAACAATGAGCAGTTCTTC.

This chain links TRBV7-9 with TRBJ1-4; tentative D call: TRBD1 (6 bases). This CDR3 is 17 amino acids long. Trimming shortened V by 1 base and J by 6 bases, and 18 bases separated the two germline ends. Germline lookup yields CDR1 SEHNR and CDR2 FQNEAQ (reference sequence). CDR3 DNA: TGTGCCAGCAGCTTAGTCTTTATGGCGGGGGCTTATGAAAAACTGTTTTTT. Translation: CASSLVFMAGAYEKLFF.

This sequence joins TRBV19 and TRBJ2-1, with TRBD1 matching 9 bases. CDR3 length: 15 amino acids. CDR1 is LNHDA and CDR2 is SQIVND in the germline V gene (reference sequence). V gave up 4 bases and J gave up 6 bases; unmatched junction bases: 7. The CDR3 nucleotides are TGTGCCAGTAGTAACCCGGGACAGGGTGCCAATGAGCAGTTCTTC. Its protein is CASSNPGQGANEQFF.

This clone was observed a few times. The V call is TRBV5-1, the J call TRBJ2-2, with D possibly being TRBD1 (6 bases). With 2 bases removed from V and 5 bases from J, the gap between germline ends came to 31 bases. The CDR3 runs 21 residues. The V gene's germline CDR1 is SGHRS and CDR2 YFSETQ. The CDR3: CASSFGKGHPGGRAKTGELFF. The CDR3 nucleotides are TGCGCCAGCAGCTTTGGTAAGGGACATCCCGGCGGTCGAGCAAAGACCGGGGAGCTGTTTTTT. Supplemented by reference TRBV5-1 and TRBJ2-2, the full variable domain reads KAGVTQTPRYLIKTRGQQVTLSCSPISGHRSVSWYQQTPGQGLQFLFEYFSETQRNKGNFPGRFSGRQFSNSRSEMNVSTLELGDSALYLCASSFGKGHPGGRAKTGELFFGEGSRLTVL.

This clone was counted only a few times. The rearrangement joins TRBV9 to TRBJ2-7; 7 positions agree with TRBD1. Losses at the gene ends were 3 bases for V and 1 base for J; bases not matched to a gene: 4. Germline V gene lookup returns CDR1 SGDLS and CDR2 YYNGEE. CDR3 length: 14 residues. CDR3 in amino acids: CASSATGYSYEQYF. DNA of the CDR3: TGTGCCAGCAGCGCGACAGGGTATTCCTACGAGCAGTACTTC.

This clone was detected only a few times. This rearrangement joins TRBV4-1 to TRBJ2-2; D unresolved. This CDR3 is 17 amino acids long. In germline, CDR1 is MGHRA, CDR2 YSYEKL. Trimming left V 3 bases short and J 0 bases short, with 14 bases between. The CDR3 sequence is CASSHPRVAANTGELFF. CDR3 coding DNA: TGCGCCAGCAGCCACCCACGCGTGGCCGCGAACACCGGGGAGCTGTTTTTT.

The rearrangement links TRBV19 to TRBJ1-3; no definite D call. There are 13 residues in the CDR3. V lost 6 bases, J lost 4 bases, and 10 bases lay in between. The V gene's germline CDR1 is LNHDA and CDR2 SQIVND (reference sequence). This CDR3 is CASRVVSGNTIYF. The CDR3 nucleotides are TGTGCCAGTAGAGTAGTGTCGGGAAACACCATATATTTT.

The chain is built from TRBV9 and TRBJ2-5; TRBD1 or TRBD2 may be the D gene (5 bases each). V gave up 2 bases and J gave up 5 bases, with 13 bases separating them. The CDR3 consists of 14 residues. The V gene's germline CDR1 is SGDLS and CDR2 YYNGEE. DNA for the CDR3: TGTGCCAGCAGCGTCGGGACCTTGGGGGAGACCCAGTACTTC. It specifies CASSVGTLGETQYF. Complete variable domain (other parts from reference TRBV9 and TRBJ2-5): DSGVTQTPKHLITATGQRVTLRCSPRSGDLSVYWYQQSLDQGLQFLIQYYNGEERAKGNILERFSAQQFPDLHSELNLSSLELGDSALYFCASSVGTLGETQYFGPGTRLLVL.

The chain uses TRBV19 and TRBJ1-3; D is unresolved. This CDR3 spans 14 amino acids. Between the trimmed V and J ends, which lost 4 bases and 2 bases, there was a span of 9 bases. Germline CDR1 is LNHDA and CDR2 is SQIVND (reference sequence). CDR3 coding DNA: TGTGCCAGTAGTACTATGAACACTGGAAACACCATATATTTT. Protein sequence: CASSTMNTGNTIYF. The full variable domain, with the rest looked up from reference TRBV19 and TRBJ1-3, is DGGITQSPKYLFRKEGQNVTLSCEQNLNHDAMYWYRQDPGQGLRLIYYSQIVNDFQKGDIAEGYSVSREKKESFPLTVTSAQKNPTAFYLCASSTMNTGNTIYFGEGSWLTVV.

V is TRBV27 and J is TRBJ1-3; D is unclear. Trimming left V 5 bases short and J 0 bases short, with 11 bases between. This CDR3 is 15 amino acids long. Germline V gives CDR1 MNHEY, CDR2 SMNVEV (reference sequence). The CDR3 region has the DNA TGTGCCAGCAGTGACGGGTCGTACTCTGGAAACACCATATATTTT. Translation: CASSDGSYSGNTIYF.

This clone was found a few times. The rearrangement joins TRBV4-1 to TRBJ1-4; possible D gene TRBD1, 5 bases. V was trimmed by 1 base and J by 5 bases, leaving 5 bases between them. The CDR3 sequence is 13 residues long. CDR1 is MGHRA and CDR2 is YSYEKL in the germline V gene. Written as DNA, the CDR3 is TGCGCCAGCAGCCAAGGGGGGAATGAAAAACTGTTTTTT. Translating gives CASSQGGNEKLFF.

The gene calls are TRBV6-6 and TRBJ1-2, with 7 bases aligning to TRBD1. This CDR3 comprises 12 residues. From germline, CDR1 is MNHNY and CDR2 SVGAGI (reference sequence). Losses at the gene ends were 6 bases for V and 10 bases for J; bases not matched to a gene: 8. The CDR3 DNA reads TGTGCCAGCAGCCGGGACAGACCCTACTACACCTTC. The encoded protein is CASSRDRPYYTF.

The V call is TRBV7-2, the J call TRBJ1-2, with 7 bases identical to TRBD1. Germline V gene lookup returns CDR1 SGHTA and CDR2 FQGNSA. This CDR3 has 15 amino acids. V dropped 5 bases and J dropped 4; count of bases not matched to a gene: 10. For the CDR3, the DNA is TGTGCCAGCAGCCGCCCCGACAGGGTGCGCTATGGCTACACCTTC. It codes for CASSRPDRVRYGYTF.

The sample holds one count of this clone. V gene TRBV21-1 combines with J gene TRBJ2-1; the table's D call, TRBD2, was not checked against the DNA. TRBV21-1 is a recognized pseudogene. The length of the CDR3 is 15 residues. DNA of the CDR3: TGTGCCAGCAGCAAAGAAAGGGGAGGGCACAATGAGCAGTTCTTC. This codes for CASSKERGGHNEQFF.

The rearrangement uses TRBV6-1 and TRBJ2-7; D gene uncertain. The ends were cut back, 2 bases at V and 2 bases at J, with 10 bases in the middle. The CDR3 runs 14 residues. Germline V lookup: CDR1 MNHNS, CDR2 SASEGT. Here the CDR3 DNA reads TGTGCCAGCAGTGAAACGGTAACCCCCTACGAGCAGTACTTC. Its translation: CASSETVTPYEQYF.

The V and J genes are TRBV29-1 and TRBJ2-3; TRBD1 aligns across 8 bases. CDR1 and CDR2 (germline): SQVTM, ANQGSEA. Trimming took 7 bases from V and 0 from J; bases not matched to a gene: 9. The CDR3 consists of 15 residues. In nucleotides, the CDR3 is TGCAGCGCTAACGGACAGGGCTCTAGCACAGATACGCAGTATTTT. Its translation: CSANGQGSSTDTQYF.

The CDR3 protein is CASSLGAYEQYF. In DNA, the CDR3 is TGCGCCAGCAGTCTTGGTGCCTACGAGCAGTACTTC. The chain has TRBV5-1 and TRBJ2-7; unclear D gene. The CDR3 runs 12 residues. Germline CDR1 and CDR2: SGHRS and YFSETQ. V was trimmed by 5 bases and J by 2 bases, leaving 8 bases between them.

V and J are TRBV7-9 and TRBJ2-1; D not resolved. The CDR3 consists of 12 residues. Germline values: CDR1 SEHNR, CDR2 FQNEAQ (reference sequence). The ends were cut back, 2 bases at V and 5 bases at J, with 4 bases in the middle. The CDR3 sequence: CASSLSDNEQFF. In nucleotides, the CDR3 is TGTGCCAGCAGCTTATCGGACAATGAGCAGTTCTTC. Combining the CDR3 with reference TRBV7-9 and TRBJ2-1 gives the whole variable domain DTGVSQNPRHKITKRGQNVTFRCDPISEHNRLYWYRQTLGQGPEFLTYFQNEAQLEKSRLLSDRFSAERPKGSFSTLEIQRTEQGDSAMYLCASSLSDNEQFFGPGTRLTVL.